The 2 T cell receptor beta chains listed next were all sequenced from one sample in a study of blood T cell repertoires in COVID-19. Profiling relied on immunoSEQ multiplex PCR, and the TCRdb table lists in-frame clones only, not all of them. The table lists under 350,000 clones, roughly nine tenths of them singletons. The sample was PBMCs or T cells enriched from blood (not recorded which). These receptors originate from a woman between 55 and 75 years old who had recovered from COVID-19.

The chain recombines TRBV7-2 with TRBJ2-1; 10 nucleotides agree with TRBD2. The J segment lost 7 bases and the V segment lost 0 bases, leaving 6 bases of the junction unmatched. This CDR3 spans 16 amino acids. Germline V gene lookup returns CDR1 SGHTA and CDR2 FQGNSA. CDR3 in amino acids: CASSLASGGAGNEQFF. The DNA for the CDR3 is TGTGCCAGCAGCTTAGCAAGCGGGGGGGCCGGAAATGAGCAGTTCTTC. The variable domain in full, completed from reference TRBV7-2 and TRBJ2-1, reads GAGVSQSPSNKVTEKGKDVELRCDPISGHTALYWYRQSLGQGLEFLIYFQGNSAPDKSGLPSDRFSAERTGGSVSTLTIQRTQQEDSAVYLCASSLASGGAGNEQFFGPGTRLTVL.

The genes are TRBV5-1 and TRBJ1-6; 7 bases are shared with TRBD1. The CDR3 extends over 17 amino acids. V lost 4 bases to trimming and J lost 0 bases; unmatched junction nucleotides: 7. Germline V lookup: CDR1 SGHRS, CDR2 YFSETQ. The CDR3 DNA is TGCGCCAGCAGCACGACAGGGCCCAGCTCCTATAATTCACCCCTCCACTTT. It yields the protein CASSTTGPSSYNSPLHF.